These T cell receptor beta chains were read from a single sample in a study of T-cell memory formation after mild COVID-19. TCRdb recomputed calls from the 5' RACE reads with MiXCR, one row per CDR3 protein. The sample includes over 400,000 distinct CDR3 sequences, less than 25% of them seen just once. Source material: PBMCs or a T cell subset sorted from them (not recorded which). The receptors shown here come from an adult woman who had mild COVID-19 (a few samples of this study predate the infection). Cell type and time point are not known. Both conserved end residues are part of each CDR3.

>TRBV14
CASSLQSNYNEQFF
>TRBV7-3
CASSFQMGLAGGHNEQFF
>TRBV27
CASTSQGEQYF
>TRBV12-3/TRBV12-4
CASSPLSGPDYNEQFF
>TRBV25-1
CASGPGQGTYEQYF
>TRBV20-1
CSDRGPGNEQFF
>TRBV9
CASSVVGQGTVEAFF
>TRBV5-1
CASSIGTGDGNQPQHF
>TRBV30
CAWSVSETYEQYF
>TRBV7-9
CASVSESSYNEQFF
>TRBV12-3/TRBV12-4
CASSFTSGSDTQYF
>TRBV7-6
CASSPPASGSYEQYF
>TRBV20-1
CSANGLANEQFF
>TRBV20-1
CSARKDRSAGELFF
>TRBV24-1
CATRRDRGTDTQYF
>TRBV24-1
CATSDWGINEQFF
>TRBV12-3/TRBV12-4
CASSLVRGETQYF